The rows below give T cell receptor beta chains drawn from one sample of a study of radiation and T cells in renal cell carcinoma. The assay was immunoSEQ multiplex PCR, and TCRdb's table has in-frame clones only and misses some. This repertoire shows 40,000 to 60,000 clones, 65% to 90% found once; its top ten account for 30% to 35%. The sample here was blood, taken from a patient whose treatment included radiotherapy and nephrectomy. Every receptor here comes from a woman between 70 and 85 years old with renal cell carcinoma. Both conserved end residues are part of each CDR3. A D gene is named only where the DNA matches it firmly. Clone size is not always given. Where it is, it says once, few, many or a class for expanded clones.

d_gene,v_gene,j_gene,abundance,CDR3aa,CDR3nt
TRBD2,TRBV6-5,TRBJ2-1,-,CASSSGLAGGLEQFF,TGTGCCAGCAGTTCTGGACTAGCGGGGGGCCTTGAGCAGTTCTTC
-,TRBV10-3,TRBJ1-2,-,CAINGPGPLKNNYGYTF,TGTGCCATCAATGGACCGGGACCGCTGAAAAATAACTATGGCTACACCTTC
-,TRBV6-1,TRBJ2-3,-,CATSDQRGDTQYF,TGTGCCACCTCGGATCAGAGGGGAGATACGCAGTATTTT
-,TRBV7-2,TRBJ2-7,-,CASSLVRALQYF,TGTGCCAGCAGCTTAGTCCGTGCCTTGCAGTACTTC
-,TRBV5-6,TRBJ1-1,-,CASSPDEGVTEAFF,TGTGCCAGCAGCCCCGACGAGGGTGTCACTGAAGCTTTCTTT
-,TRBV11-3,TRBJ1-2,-,CASRERGRYGYTF,TGTGCCAGCAGGGAAAGAGGGAGGTATGGCTACACCTTC
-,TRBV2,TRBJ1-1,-,CASSEARFTEAFF,TGTGCCAGCAGTGAAGCTCGGTTCACTGAAGCTTTCTTT
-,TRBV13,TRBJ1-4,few,CASSIRDEKLFF,TGTGCCAGCTCCATCAGGGATGAAAAACTGTTTTTT
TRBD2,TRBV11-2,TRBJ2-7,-,CASSPPLGLAGGDRQYF,TGTGCCAGCAGCCCTCCCTTGGGGCTAGCGGGGGGGGATAGACAGTACTTC
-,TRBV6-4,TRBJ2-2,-,CASSEVAGTGELFF,TGTGCCAGCAGTGAGGTTGCGGGAACCGGGGAGCTGTTTTTT
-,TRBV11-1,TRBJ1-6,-,CASSFNNGDNSPLHF,TGTGCCAGCAGCTTTAACAACGGCGACAATTCACCCCTCCACTTT
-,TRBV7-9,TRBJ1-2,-,CASSAVALSSGYTF,TGTGCCAGCAGCGCGGTGGCTTTAAGTAGTGGCTACACCTTC
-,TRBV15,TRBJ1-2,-,CATSRDGLGVDGYTF,TGTGCCACCAGCAGAGATGGTCTGGGGGTGGATGGCTACACCTTC
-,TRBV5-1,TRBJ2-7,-,CASSLTGEGYEQYF,TGCGCCAGCAGCTTGACAGGGGAGGGGTACGAGCAGTACTTC
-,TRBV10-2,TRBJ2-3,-,CASRGGDTQYF,TGCGCCAGCAGAGGAGGAGATACGCAGTATTTT
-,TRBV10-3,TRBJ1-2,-,CAISEYGEDGYTF,TGTGCCATCAGTGAGTACGGGGAGGATGGCTACACCTTC
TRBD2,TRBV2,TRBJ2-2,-,CASSPLAGGDTGELFF,TGTGCCAGCAGTCCTCTAGCGGGTGGAGACACCGGGGAGCTGTTTTTT
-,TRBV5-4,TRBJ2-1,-,CASRDLQGTYNEQFF,TGTGCCAGCAGGGACCTACAGGGAACCTACAATGAGCAGTTCTTC
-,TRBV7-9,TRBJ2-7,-,CASSQDGVHYEQYF,TGTGCCAGCAGCCAGGACGGGGTTCACTACGAGCAGTACTTC
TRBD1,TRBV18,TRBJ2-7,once,CASSTGTGGDYEQYF,TGTGCCAGCTCAACCGGGACAGGGGGCGATTACGAGCAGTACTTC
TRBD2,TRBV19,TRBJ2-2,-,CASSGRLAKDTGELFF,TGTGCCAGTAGTGGTCGACTAGCGAAGGACACCGGGGAGCTGTTTTTT
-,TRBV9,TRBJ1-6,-,CASSFGQPNSPLHF,TGTGCCAGCAGCTTCGGACAGCCAAATTCACCCCTCCACTTT
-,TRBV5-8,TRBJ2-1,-,CASRLRGEVRGNEQFF,TGTGCCAGCAGATTGAGGGGGGAGGTACGAGGGAATGAGCAGTTCTTC
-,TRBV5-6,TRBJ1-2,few,CASSWNRGRVGYTF,TGTGCCAGCAGCTGGAATAGGGGTCGAGTTGGCTACACCTTC
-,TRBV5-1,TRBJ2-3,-,CASREQDSISTDTQYF,TGCGCCAGCAGAGAACAGGATAGTATTAGCACAGATACGCAGTATTTT
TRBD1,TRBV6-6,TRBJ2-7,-,CASSGQGGPKFYEQYF,TGTGCCAGCAGTGGACAGGGCGGACCGAAATTCTACGAGCAGTACTTC
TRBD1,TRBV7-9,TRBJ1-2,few,CASSSGQGALTF,TGTGCCAGCAGCTCGGGACAGGGGGCCCTCACCTTC
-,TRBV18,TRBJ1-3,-,CASSPGGVENTIYF,TGTGCCAGCTCACCAGGGGGTGTGGAAAACACCATATATTTT
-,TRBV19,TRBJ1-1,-,CASRRGPNTEAFF,TGTGCCAGTAGGAGGGGACCGAACACTGAAGCTTTCTTT
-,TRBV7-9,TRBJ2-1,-,CASSPRVGPSANNEQFF,TGTGCCAGCAGCCCAAGGGTTGGGCCTAGCGCCAACAATGAGCAGTTCTTC
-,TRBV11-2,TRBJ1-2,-,CASSLQGSYGYTF,TGTGCCAGCAGCTTACAAGGGAGCTATGGCTACACCTTC
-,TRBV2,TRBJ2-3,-,CASSESPNTDTQYF,TGTGCCAGCAGTGAATCGCCGAACACAGATACGCAGTATTTT
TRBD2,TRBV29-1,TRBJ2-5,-,CSVATSGGAPMTQYF,TGCAGCGTCGCGACTAGCGGGGGGGCCCCTATGACCCAGTACTTC
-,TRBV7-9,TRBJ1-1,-,CASSLEALGEAFF,TGTGCCAGCAGCTTAGAAGCCCTTGGTGAAGCTTTCTTT
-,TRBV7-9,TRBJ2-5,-,CASSLGGGEPSYF,TGTGCCAGCAGCTTAGGAGGGGGAGAGCCCTCGTACTTC
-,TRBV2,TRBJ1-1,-,CASRALQARGAAWGTEAFF,TGTGCCAGCAGAGCCCTTCAAGCCCGGGGGGCAGCCTGGGGCACTGAAGCTTTCTTT
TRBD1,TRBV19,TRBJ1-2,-,CASRDLQGATHGYTF,TGTGCCAGTCGGGACCTACAGGGGGCCACTCATGGCTACACCTTC
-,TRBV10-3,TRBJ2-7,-,CAITPTGGHTYEQYF,TGTGCCATCACCCCAACCGGGGGGCACACCTACGAGCAGTACTTC
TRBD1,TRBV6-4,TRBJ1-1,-,CAGLRHRGNTEAFF,TGTGCCGGTTTGAGACACAGGGGGAACACTGAAGCTTTCTTT
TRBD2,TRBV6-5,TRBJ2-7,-,CASSYSYLAGDYEQYF,TGTGCCAGCAGTTACTCGTACCTAGCGGGGGACTACGAGCAGTACTTC
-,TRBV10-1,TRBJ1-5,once,CASSAGPYQPQHF,TGCGCCAGCAGTGCCGGGCCTTATCAGCCCCAGCATTTT